The 22 T cell receptor beta chains given below trace back to one sample, sequenced in a study of blood T cell repertoires in COVID-19. Libraries were prepared by immunoSEQ multiplex PCR; TCRdb keeps only in-frame clonotypes and omits some of them. The sample records about 40,000 clones, 82% being singletons. The sample consisted of peripheral blood. These TCRs come from an older woman with acute or convalescent COVID-19.

The rearrangement links TRBV15 to TRBJ2-1; D is perhaps TRBD2 (5 bases). Between the trimmed V and J ends, which lost 1 base and 0 bases, there was a span of 7 bases. This CDR3 contains 15 residues. The germline V gene encodes CDR1 LNHNV and CDR2 YYDKDF (reference sequence). CDR3 sequence reads: CATSRARDSYNEQFF. DNA of the CDR3: TGTGCCACCAGCAGAGCTCGGGACTCCTACAATGAGCAGTTCTTC.

This clone was observed a handful of times. This chain links TRBV7-2 with TRBJ2-2, with a tentative D call TRBD1 (5 bases). This CDR3 is built from 15 residues. V was trimmed by 2 bases and J by 2 bases, leaving 9 bases between them. Germline loops: CDR1 SGHTA, CDR2 FQGNSA. DNA of the CDR3: TGTGCCAGCAGCTTAAGGACAAGCAACACCGGGGAGCTGTTTTTT. It specifies CASSLRTSNTGELFF.

The CDR3 reads CASSPLQVPNYGYTF. The DNA of the CDR3 is TGCGCCAGCAGCCCGCTACAGGTACCTAACTATGGCTACACCTTC. This rearrangement joins TRBV5-1 to TRBJ1-2; D possibly corresponds to TRBD1 (5 bases). V lost 4 bases to trimming and J lost 0 bases, with 13 bases between them. Germline V CDR1 and CDR2: SGHRS, YFSETQ. The CDR3 is 15 residues long.

J is TRBJ2-5 and V is TRBV7-9; 7 nucleotides align to TRBD1. This CDR3 region has 14 residues. V shed 4 bases and J 2 bases; nucleotides not matched to a gene: 4. Germline CDR1 SEHNR, CDR2 FQNEAQ (reference sequence). In DNA, the CDR3 is TGTGCCAGCAGCTGGGACAGCCTACAAGAGACCCAGTACTTC. It specifies CASSWDSLQETQYF.

The V and J genes are TRBV18 and TRBJ2-1; TRBD2 aligns across 8 bases. Germline V lookup: CDR1 KGHSH, CDR2 LQKENI. This CDR3 has 16 amino acids. V lost 3 bases to trimming and J lost 2 bases; unmatched junction nucleotides: 6. The CDR3 here is CASSPGAGGPYNEQFF. For the CDR3, the DNA is TGTGCCAGCTCACCGGGGGCGGGAGGCCCCTACAATGAGCAGTTCTTC.

This clone was observed a handful of times. The chain has TRBV7-2 and TRBJ2-2, with D tentatively TRBD1 (6 bases). CDR1 and CDR2 from the germline V gene are SGHTA and FQGNSA. Trimming pared 4 bases from V and 7 bases from J, leaving 16 bases between. The CDR3 has 15 amino acids. CDR3 in DNA: TGTGCCAGCAGCTCCCCAGGGGCGCGGATCGGGGAGCTGTTTTTT. It encodes CASSSPGARIGELFF.

A single count supports this clone. The V call is TRBV30, the J call TRBJ2-1, with 8 bases fitting TRBD2. Trimming removed 5 bases from V and 5 bases from J; junction bases left unmatched: 5. The CDR3 spans 13 residues. Germline loops: CDR1 GTSNPN, CDR2 SVGIG (reference sequence). This CDR3 is CAWAGLGDNEQFF. The CDR3 DNA follows: TGTGCCTGGGCGGGACTAGGAGACAATGAGCAGTTCTTC.

This clone appeared a few times. This chain joins TRBV30 and TRBJ1-5, with 8 positions matching TRBD1. V dropped 2 bases and J dropped 7; count of bases not matched to a gene: 10. Germline CDR1 reads GTSNPN; CDR2 reads SVGIG (reference sequence). This CDR3 comprises 15 residues. CDR3 nucleotides: TGTGCCTGGAGTTTCCCGGACAGGGTGGAACAGCCCCAGCATTTT. It codes for CAWSFPDRVEQPQHF.

In DNA form, the CDR3 reads TGTGCCAGCAGTGTACCAGGGGCGCGTAACACTGAAGCTTTCTTT. Residues: CASSVPGARNTEAFF. The rearrangement joins TRBV6-6 to TRBJ1-1, with D maybe TRBD1 (6 bases). Per the germline V gene, CDR1 is MNHNY and CDR2 is SVGAGI (reference sequence). The CDR3 runs to 15 residues. With 5 bases removed from V and 2 bases from J, the gap between germline ends came to 15 bases.

The CDR3 sequence is CASSLEGLAGVQYF. The CDR3 bases are TGTGCCAGCAGCTTAGAAGGGCTAGCCGGGGTGCAGTACTTC. The rearrangement joins TRBV11-3 to TRBJ2-7; tentative D call: TRBD2 (5 bases). V lost 0 bases and J lost 9, with 15 bases in between. The CDR3 has 14 residues. Germline CDR1 SGHNT, CDR2 YENEEA.

The chain recombines TRBV27 with TRBJ1-2; D gene unclear. The CDR3 consists of 15 residues. Germline V gene lookup returns CDR1 MNHEY and CDR2 SMNVEV (reference sequence). V was shortened by 3 bases and J by 0 bases, with 11 bases between the two germline ends. The CDR3 loop reads CASSLYTGANYGYTF. CDR3 sequence (DNA): TGTGCCAGCAGTTTGTACACCGGGGCTAACTATGGCTACACCTTC.

The J gene is TRBJ2-7, the V gene TRBV15, with D possibly TRBD1 on 5 matching bases. The ends were cut back, 1 base at V and 5 bases at J, with 12 bases in the middle. The germline V gene has CDR1 LNHNV and CDR2 YYDKDF (reference sequence). This CDR3 comprises 14 residues. This CDR3 is CATSRVGRVDEQYF. CDR3 nucleotides: TGTGCCACCAGCAGAGTGGGCAGGGTGGACGAGCAGTACTTC. The complete variable domain, with remaining parts taken from reference TRBV15 and TRBJ2-7, reads DAMVIQNPRYQVTQFGKPVTLSCSQTLNHNVMYWYQQKSSQAPKLLFHYYDKDFNNEADTPDNFQSRRPNTSFCFLDIRSPGLGDTAMYLCATSRVGRVDEQYFGPGTRLTVT.

This chain uses TRBV28 with TRBJ2-7, with 10 bases that match TRBD2. The ends lost 3 bases at V and 1 base at J; junction bases unmatched: 12. There are 18 residues in the CDR3. CDR1 MDHEN and CDR2 SYDVKM come from the germline V gene. CDR3 bases: TGTGCCAGCAGTTTTGAGCGGAGCGGGAGGGCAATTTCCTACGAGCAGTACTTC. It yields the protein CASSFERSGRAISYEQYF.

The chain has TRBV28 and TRBJ2-1; 12 nucleotides agree with TRBD2. From germline, CDR1 is MDHEN and CDR2 SYDVKM. The V segment lost 4 bases and the J segment 15 bases; nucleotides outside the gene matches: 4. The CDR3 covers 12 residues. Here the CDR3 DNA reads TGTGCCAGCAGTTCAACTAGCGGGAGGTCGTTCTTC. It yields the protein CASSSTSGRSFF.

The chain joins TRBV28 to TRBJ1-1; 10 bases line up with TRBD1. CDR3 length: 16 residues. In germline, CDR1 is MDHEN, CDR2 SYDVKM. V trimming: 6 bases; J trimming: 4 bases; junction bases outside the gene matches: 11. The CDR3 bases are TGTGCCAGCAGGCGCGGGACAGGGGCGGGGAGCACTGAAGCTTTCTTT. Translation gives CASRRGTGAGSTEAFF.

The chain has TRBV11-2 and TRBJ1-2, with D possibly matching TRBD1 (5 bases). The V gene's germline CDR1 is SGHAT and CDR2 FQNNGV. The CDR3 totals 13 residues. Trimming removed 3 bases at V and 7 bases at J, with 12 bases between. The CDR3 sequence: CASSLSGGSGYTF. Written as DNA, the CDR3 is TGTGCCAGCAGCTTGTCCGGGGGGAGTGGCTACACCTTC.

The chain employs TRBV6-5 and TRBJ2-2; 9 bases map to TRBD1. The CDR3 extends over 16 amino acids. V was pared by 4 bases and J by 6 bases, with 9 bases of the junction left unmatched. From germline, CDR1 is MNHEY and CDR2 SVGAGI. This CDR3 is CASSSETGGWSGELFF. CDR3 bases: TGTGCCAGCAGTTCCGAGACAGGGGGGTGGTCCGGGGAGCTGTTTTTT.

The chain joins TRBV19 to TRBJ2-1; D is ambiguous. V dropped 4 bases and J dropped 8 bases, with 6 bases sitting between them. This CDR3 has 11 residues. Germline V gene lookup returns CDR1 LNHDA and CDR2 SQIVND (reference sequence). The CDR3 loop reads CASSTGYEQFF. CDR3 bases: TGTGCCAGTAGTACTGGCTATGAGCAGTTCTTC.

The chain has TRBV14 and TRBJ1-3; D remains unclear. Looked up from germline, CDR1 is SGHDN and CDR2 is FVKESK. This CDR3 contains 15 residues. Trimming shortened V by 1 base and J by 7 bases, and 14 bases separated the two germline ends. The CDR3 DNA sequence: TGTGCCAGCAGCCAAGCAGGAGGCGGTTGGAACACCATATATTTT. Encoded protein: CASSQAGGGWNTIYF.

This rearrangement joins TRBV19 to TRBJ2-1; TRBD2 matches 7 bases. The CDR3 extends over 14 amino acids. Germline CDR1 and CDR2: LNHDA and SQIVND (reference sequence). J lost 3 bases, V lost 5 bases, and 4 bases had no gene match. The CDR3 reads CASSPSGLYNEQFF. The CDR3 DNA follows: TGTGCCAGTAGTCCTAGCGGACTCTACAATGAGCAGTTCTTC.

The genes are TRBV28 and TRBJ1-1, with TRBD1 matching over 8 bases. This CDR3 has 17 residues. V trimming: 3 bases; J trimming: 0 bases; junction bases outside the gene matches: 9. Germline values: CDR1 MDHEN, CDR2 SYDVKM. The CDR3 is CASSFGTGLAMNTEAFF. Written as DNA, the CDR3 is TGTGCCAGCAGTTTCGGGACAGGTCTAGCGATGAACACTGAAGCTTTCTTT.

This clone has more than one count but fewer than ten. This chain connects TRBV18 to TRBJ2-7, with 7 bases aligning to TRBD1. V dropped 6 bases and J dropped 5; count of bases not matched to a gene: 4. Germline lookup yields CDR1 KGHSH and CDR2 LQKENI. The CDR3 covers 12 residues. The CDR3 sequence is CASSRGQDEQYF. In DNA form, the CDR3 reads TGTGCCAGCTCCCGAGGACAGGACGAGCAGTACTTC.